The T cell receptor (beta chain) described here comes from a study of PD-1 blockade in classical Hodgkin lymphoma. Overall study findings and caveats: According to reports, newly diagnosed patients had lower baseline TCR diversity than healthy donors, and relapsed/refractory patients had lower baseline TCR diversity still.

Assay used: immunoSEQ multiplex PCR; TCRdb lists only in-frame clones, some missing. The repertoire holds thousands of clones, with around four fifths as singletons. Turning to this clone: Its antigen is as yet unknown.

Germline V gene sequence: CDR1 LNHDA, CDR2 SQIVND (reference sequence). The CDR3 spans 13 residues. V lost 4 bases, J lost 6 bases, and 10 bases lay in between. Documented time point: cycle 4 day 1 (C4D1), after 6 weeks of nivolumab. Each and every patient relapsed after autologous stem cell transplantation, and patients got differing brentuximab vedotin exposure. The chain joins TRBV19 to TRBJ1-5; D not resolved. The starting material was peripheral blood mononuclear cells (PBMCs), obtained before the fourth cycle of nivolumab. This TCR came from a human donor with classical Hodgkin lymphoma. This CDR3 reads CASSSPNPQPQHF. The CDR3 coding sequence is TGTGCCAGTAGTAGCCCAAATCCTCAGCCCCAGCATTTT.